This T cell receptor (beta chain) was observed in a study of shared clonotypes between healthy human individuals. The data were produced by immunoSEQ multiplex PCR, yet TCRdb's version contains in-frame clones alone and is incomplete. The sample includes about 710,000 clones, over 55% of them seen just once. This clone was seen only a few times. The V gene end was trimmed by 5 bases and the J gene end by 4 bases; junction bases not matched to a gene: 7. The V gene's germline CDR1 is SEHNR and CDR2 FQNEAQ (reference sequence). The CDR3 totals 15 residues. The gene calls are TRBV7-9 and TRBJ2-3, with 9 bases identical to TRBD1. Sequencing was done on a sample of memory CD4+ T cells sorted from blood. Stated subset: CD45RA-negative fraction. This receptor was taken from a woman aged 25 to 39 in good health. Written as DNA, the CDR3 is TGTGCCAGCAGCCGGACAGGGGAAAAATCAGATACGCAGTATTTT. Amino acid sequence: CASSRTGEKSDTQYF.